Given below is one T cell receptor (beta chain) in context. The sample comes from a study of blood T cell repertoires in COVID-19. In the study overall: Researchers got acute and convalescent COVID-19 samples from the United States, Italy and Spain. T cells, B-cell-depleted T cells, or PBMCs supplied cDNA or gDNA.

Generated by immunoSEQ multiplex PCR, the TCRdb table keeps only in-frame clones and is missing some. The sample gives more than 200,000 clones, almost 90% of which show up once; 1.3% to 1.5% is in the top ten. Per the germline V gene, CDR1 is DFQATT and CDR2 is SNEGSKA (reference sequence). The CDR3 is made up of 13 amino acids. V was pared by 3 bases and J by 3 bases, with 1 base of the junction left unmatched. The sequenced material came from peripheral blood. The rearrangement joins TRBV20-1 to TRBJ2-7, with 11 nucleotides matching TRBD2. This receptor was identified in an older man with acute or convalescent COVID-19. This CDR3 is CSASSGRDYEQYF. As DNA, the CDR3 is TGCAGTGCTAGTAGCGGGAGGGACTACGAGCAGTACTTC.